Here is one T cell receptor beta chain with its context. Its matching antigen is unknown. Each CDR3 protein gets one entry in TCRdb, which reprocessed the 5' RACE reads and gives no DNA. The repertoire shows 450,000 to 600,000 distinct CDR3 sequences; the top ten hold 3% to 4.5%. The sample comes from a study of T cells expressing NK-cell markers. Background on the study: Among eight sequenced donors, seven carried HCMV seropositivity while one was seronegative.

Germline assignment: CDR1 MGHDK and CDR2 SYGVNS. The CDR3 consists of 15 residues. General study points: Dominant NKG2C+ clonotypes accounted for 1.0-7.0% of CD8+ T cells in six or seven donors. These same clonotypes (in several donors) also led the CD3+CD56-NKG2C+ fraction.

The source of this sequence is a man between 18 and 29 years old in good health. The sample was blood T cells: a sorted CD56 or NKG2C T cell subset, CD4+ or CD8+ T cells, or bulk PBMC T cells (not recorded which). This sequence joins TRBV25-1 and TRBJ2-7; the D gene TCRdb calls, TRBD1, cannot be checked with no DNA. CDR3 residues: CAARAGTGKTYEQYF.